This T cell receptor (beta chain) appears in the sequencing data of a study of human T cells and chemical hapten exposure. Study context: Scalp application of diphenylcyclopropenone was performed weekly in patients across the entire roughly 25-week study.

This CDR3 comprises 14 residues. V was pared by 1 base and J by 9 bases, with 3 bases of the junction left unmatched. Germline-derived CDR1 and CDR2 are SEHNR and FQNEAQ (reference sequence). TCRdb redid the calling of the RACE reads with MiXCR, one entry per CDR3 protein. The profile shows around 110,000 distinct CDR3 sequences, over 10% of them singletons. The time point was: patch test 1, 2 weeks after DPC sensitization. Treatment defined: therapeutic diphenylcyclopropenone sensitization with weekly scalp DPC. Donors were 18 to 70-year-old alopecia patients suitable for DPC. This clonotype was counted between two and nine times.

This TCR derives from a woman between 45 and 60 years old with alopecia areata. Some clones in this sample may be carry-over from other donors' samples. V and J are TRBV7-9 and TRBJ1-6; TRBD1 matches 7 bases. This specimen consisted of whole blood, obtained in connection with sensitization to the hapten diphenylcyclopropenone (DPC). CDR3 protein: CASSLVQGVSPLHF. As DNA, the CDR3 is TGTGCCAGCAGCTTAGTCCAGGGGGTTTCACCCCTCCACTTT.